This TCR beta chain was identified during a study of metastatic and nonmetastatic thyroid tumors. TCRdb redid the clone calls on the PCR reads using MiXCR. This table holds 45,000 to 55,000 clones, around 23% found once. Every patient was untreated before thyroid surgery. The germline V gene encodes CDR1 MNHEY and CDR2 SMNVEV (reference sequence). CDR3 length equals 15 residues. V lost 2 bases and J 1 base, leaving 11 bases between the germline ends. This clonotype was sampled from a male donor with papillary thyroid cancer or a benign thyroid nodule (not recorded which). Some clones in this sample may be carry-over from other donors' samples. The sample consisted of blood. The chain is built from TRBV27 and TRBJ1-1, with D uncertain. CDR3 sequence: CASSLQPGGNTEAFF. DNA for the CDR3: TGTGCCAGCAGTTTACAGCCAGGCGGGAACACTGAAGCTTTCTTT.